This T cell receptor (beta chain) appears in the sequencing data of a study of CD8+CD57+ T cells in acquired aplastic anemia (dated by TCRdb to about 2018). Regarding the complete study: Extracted DNA from sorted CD4+ and CD8+ cells averaged approximately 3 ug, ranging from 0.2 to 27.4 ug. Healthy donor samples averaged approximately 9.8 million reads for CD4+ and about 11 million for CD8+ cells.

In this study, sorted CD4+ and CD8+ T cells from the blood of healthy subjects and of severe aplastic anemia patients had their TCR repertoires deep-sequenced. Ficoll-Paque density gradient centrifugation was used to isolate peripheral blood mononuclear cells. Before DNA extraction, CD4+ and CD8+ T cells were sorted with FACS or magnetic beads. From cysteine to phenylalanine, the CDR3 is 16 amino acids long. The kept DNA is CDR3 alone, 48 bases in frame from the first base. CDR1 SGHVS and CDR2 FQNEAQ are derived from the germline V gene. Worth noting for this clonotype: What antigen it recognizes has not been identified. One junction end disagrees with the germline gene, perhaps due to a read error.

Genomic DNA was used as template for profiling of TCR beta VDJ combinations and CDR3 sequences. An Illumina HiSeq 2000 was used for TCR repertoire sequencing. Processing in the source paper ran as follows. Repertoires were assessed using TRBV/TRBJ rearrangement plots, CDR3 size and DJ length profiles, and Simpson's diversity index. The immunodominant clone was defined as the most abundant DNA sequence in deep sequencing data. CDR3 amino acid sequences were checked for sharing across subjects and were also compared against the VDJdb database and published repertoires. The raw public data were reprocessed by TCRdb itself: fastp quality trimming at Q25, MiXCR clonotype calling, in-frame beta chains only. All rows with the same CDR3 protein become a single entry with the most common DNA and genes. These V and J calls originate from TCRdb's pipeline instead of the authors' own analysis. Recorded for this sample are hundreds of thousands of distinct CDR3 sequences; around 68% of them occurred a single time. The ten largest clonotypes hold 4% of the sample.

Broader findings and caveats from the paper: CD8+ Simpson's diversity did not differ significantly between patients and healthy controls (P=0.060). Although 25 to 30 CD8+ CDR3 sequences were shared by patients and controls, these sequences appeared highly expressed in patients and within the immunodominant clones of patients.

This receptor was taken from a human donor in good health, serving as a control. Recombination linked TRBV7-8 to TRBJ1-1, and the D gene may be TRBD1, 5 bases matching. The sample comprised sorted CD4+, CD8+, or CD8+CD57+ T cells (not recorded which) from PBMCs. This receptor has the CDR3 CASSRERGGGSPEAFF. The sequence in DNA is TGCGCCAGCAGCCGAGAAAGGGGAGGAGGATCACCCGAAGCTTTCTTT.